A selection of T cell receptor beta chains follows, all from one sample in a study of T cells after yellow fever vaccination. Using its own MiXCR run on the 5' RACE reads, TCRdb lists one record per CDR3 protein. The sample carries about 340,000 distinct CDR3 sequences, approximately 12% recorded once. The specimen comprised CD4+ T cells sorted from PBMCs, sampled 15 days after the yellow fever booster vaccination. The receptors were sampled from a man between 18 and 35 years old who received the YFV17D yellow fever vaccine. Both conserved end residues are trimmed from each CDR3. For some rows the clone size is stated as once, few or many, or as a class when expanded; others skip it.

j_call,clone_size,v_call,cdr3_aa
TRBJ2-1,few,TRBV6-5,ASSNSGGAYNEQF
TRBJ2-3,.,TRBV4-3,ASPPGLAGDSTDTQY
TRBJ2-4,few,TRBV20-1,SAKKTGGSKNIQY
TRBJ2-1,.,TRBV4-3,ASSHIGLAGNNEQF
TRBJ2-2,many,TRBV2,ASSRQYTGELF
TRBJ1-5,.,TRBV6-5,ASRLRGGASNQPQH
TRBJ1-4,few,TRBV27,ASSLLRDSANEKLF
TRBJ1-2,few,TRBV12-3/TRBV12-4,ASSLTGVGVKDT
TRBJ2-3,few,TRBV5-6,ASSLRTGRTDTQY
TRBJ2-1,.,TRBV27,ASCPGGPLNEQF
TRBJ2-4,.,TRBV30,AWSVGRIQY
TRBJ2-1,.,TRBV7-2,ASSLQGIGEQF
TRBJ2-5,.,TRBV24-1,ATSDLYLGETQY
TRBJ2-3,few,TRBV4-2,ASSQDWRGTDTQY
TRBJ1-2,many,TRBV4-1,ASSQDRSGGYT
TRBJ2-1,.,TRBV7-2,ASSSQGQGSEQF
TRBJ1-5,few,TRBV24-1,ATSDSGQGENQPQH
TRBJ2-3,.,TRBV4-2,ASSQSPGQDTDTQY
TRBJ1-5,few,TRBV7-2,ASSVRGDQPQH
TRBJ2-5,many,TRBV15,ATSRDKGTGFFSQY
TRBJ1-6,few,TRBV5-1,ASRAGGSDSPLH
TRBJ2-3,many,TRBV15,ATSRVSGNTDTQY
TRBJ2-3,few,TRBV10-3,AITPDLSTDTQY
TRBJ2-3,.,TRBV18,ASSKRDTLY
TRBJ2-1,.,TRBV29-1,SVGGSRTTLYNEQF
TRBJ2-7,few,TRBV5-1,ASSLAGTGNYEQY
TRBJ2-2,.,TRBV11-2,ASSLVRGTGELF
TRBJ1-2,few,TRBV9,ASSVRDRGPYGYT
TRBJ2-7,few,TRBV4-1,ASSHPSTAVRPYEQY
TRBJ1-2,few,TRBV4-3,ASSHVGEYGYT
TRBJ2-2,few,TRBV24-1,ATSDSGQGDTGELF
TRBJ1-1,.,TRBV29-1,SAQRRSLNTEAF
TRBJ1-3,few,TRBV10-2,ASSATGNTIY
TRBJ1-1,once,TRBV6-2/TRBV6-3,ASLDRGLSRNTEAF
TRBJ1-1,.,TRBV7-8,ASSQTGQNTEAF
TRBJ2-7,.,TRBV12-5,ASGLLQGAGEQY
TRBJ2-2,few,TRBV24-1,ATSDLLNRDRGTGELF
TRBJ2-7,.,TRBV18,ASSPPNRALNEQY
TRBJ2-3,.,TRBV4-3,ASSQDKRPDTQY
TRBJ1-6,many,TRBV4-3,ASSQDTASGGSFNSPLH
TRBJ1-5,few,TRBV6-5,ASSDRGYQPQH
TRBJ2-2,few,TRBV7-2,ASSLEGLSGELF
TRBJ2-5,.,TRBV6-2/TRBV6-3,ASSYGIVTGRETQY
TRBJ2-3,few,TRBV15,ATSGYSTDTQY
TRBJ1-2,few,TRBV18,ASSLTPRGRDYGYT
TRBJ1-5,few,TRBV10-3,ATRTGGGNQPQH
TRBJ2-4,.,TRBV7-8,ASGPGQGQNIQY
TRBJ1-2,few,TRBV7-9,ASSPHQGDYGYT
TRBJ1-3,few,TRBV6-2/TRBV6-3,ASRTWTGAGNTIY
TRBJ1-4,few,TRBV6-6,ASTHQGQAREKLF
TRBJ2-7,few,TRBV5-1,ASSWMENYEQY
TRBJ2-5,.,TRBV5-1,ASSLRAAETQY
TRBJ2-2,.,TRBV3-1,ASSQVQGTGELF
TRBJ1-2,few,TRBV5-6,ASSFPGRSGGYGYT
TRBJ2-7,.,TRBV5-1,ASSLAGGATYEQY
TRBJ1-2,few,TRBV12-3/TRBV12-4,ASRIAGPKAGYT